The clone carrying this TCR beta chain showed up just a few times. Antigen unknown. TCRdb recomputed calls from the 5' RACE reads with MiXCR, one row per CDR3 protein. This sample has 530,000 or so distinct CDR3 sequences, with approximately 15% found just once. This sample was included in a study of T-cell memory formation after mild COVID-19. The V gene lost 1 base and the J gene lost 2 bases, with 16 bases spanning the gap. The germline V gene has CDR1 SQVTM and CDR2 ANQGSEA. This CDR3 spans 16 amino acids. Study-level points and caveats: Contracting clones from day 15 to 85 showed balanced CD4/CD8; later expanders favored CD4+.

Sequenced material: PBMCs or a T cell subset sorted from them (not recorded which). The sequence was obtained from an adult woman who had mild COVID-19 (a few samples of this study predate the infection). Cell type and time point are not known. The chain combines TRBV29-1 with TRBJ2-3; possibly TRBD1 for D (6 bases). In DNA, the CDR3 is TGCAGCGTTGAAGTCGGGACACCCGCTTACACAGATACGCAGTATTTT. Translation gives CSVEVGTPAYTDTQYF.